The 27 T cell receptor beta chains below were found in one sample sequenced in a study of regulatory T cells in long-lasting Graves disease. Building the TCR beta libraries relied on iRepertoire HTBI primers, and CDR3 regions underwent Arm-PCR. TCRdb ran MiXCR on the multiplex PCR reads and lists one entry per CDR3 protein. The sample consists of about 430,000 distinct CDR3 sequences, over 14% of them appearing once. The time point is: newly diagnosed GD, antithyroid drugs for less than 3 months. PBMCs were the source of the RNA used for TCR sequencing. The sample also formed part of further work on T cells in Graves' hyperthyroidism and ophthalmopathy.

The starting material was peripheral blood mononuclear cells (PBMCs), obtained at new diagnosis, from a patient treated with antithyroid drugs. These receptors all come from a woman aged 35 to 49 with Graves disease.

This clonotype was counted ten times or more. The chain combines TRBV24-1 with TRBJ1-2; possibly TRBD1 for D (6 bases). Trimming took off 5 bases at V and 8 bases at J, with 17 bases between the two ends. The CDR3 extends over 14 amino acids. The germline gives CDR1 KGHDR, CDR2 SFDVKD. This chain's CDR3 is CATSAPGGIRGYTF. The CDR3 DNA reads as TGTGCCACCAGTGCCCCCGGGGGCATTCGGGGCTACACCTTC.

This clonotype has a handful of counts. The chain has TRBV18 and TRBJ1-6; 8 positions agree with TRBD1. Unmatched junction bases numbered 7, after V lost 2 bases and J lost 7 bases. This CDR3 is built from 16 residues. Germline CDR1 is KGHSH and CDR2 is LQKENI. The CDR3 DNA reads TGTGCCAGCTCACCAATGGACAGGGCTGAGAATTCACCCCTCCACTTT. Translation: CASSPMDRAENSPLHF.

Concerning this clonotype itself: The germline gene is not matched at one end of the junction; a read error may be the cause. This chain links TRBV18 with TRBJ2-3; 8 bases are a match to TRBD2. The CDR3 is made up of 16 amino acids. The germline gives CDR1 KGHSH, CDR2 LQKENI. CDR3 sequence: CVSSPEQAGEADTQYF. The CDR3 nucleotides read TGTGTCAGCTCACCCGAACAAGCGGGAGAGGCAGATACGCAGTATTTT.

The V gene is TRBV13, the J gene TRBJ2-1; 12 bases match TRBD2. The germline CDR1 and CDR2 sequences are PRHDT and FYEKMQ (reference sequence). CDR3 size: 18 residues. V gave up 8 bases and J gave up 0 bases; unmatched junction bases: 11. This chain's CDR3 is CASAPIGTSGSSYNEQFF. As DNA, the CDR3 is TGTGCCAGCGCCCCAATCGGGACTAGCGGGTCCTCCTACAATGAGCAGTTCTTC.

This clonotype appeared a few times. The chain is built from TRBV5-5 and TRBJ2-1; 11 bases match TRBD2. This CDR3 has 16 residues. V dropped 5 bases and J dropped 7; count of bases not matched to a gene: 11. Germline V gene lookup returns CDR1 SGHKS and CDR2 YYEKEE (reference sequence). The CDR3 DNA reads TGTGCCAGCAGATTTAGCGGGAGGGCCCACACAAATGAGCAGTTCTTC. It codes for CASRFSGRAHTNEQFF.

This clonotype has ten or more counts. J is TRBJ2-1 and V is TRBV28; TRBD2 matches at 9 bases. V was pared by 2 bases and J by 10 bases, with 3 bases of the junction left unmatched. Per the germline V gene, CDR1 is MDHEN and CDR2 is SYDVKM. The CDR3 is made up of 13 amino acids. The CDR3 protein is CASSLVTSGEQFF. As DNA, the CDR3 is TGTGCCAGCAGTTTAGTGACTAGCGGCGAGCAGTTCTTC. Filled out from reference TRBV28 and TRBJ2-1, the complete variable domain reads DVKVTQSSRYLVKRTGEKVFLECVQDMDHENMFWYRQDPGLGLRLIYFSYDVKMKEKGDIPEGYSVSREKKERFSLILESASTNQTSMYLCASSLVTSGEQFFGPGTRLTVL.

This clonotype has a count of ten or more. The CDR3 sequence: CASSSRLAGVETQYF. The DNA of the CDR3 is TGTGCCAGCAGCAGCAGACTAGCGGGAGTAGAGACCCAGTACTTC. V is TRBV28 and J is TRBJ2-5; TRBD2 matches at 12 bases. The CDR3 runs 15 residues. Germline CDR1 is MDHEN and CDR2 is SYDVKM. The ends lost 6 bases at V and 4 bases at J; junction bases unmatched: 6.

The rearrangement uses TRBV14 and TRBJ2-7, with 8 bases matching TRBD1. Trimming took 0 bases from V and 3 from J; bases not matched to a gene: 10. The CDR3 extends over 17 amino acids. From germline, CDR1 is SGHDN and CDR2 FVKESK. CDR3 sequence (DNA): TGTGCCAGCAGCCAAGATCCCGGACAGGGTCTTCACTACGAGCAGTACTTC. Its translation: CASSQDPGQGLHYEQYF.

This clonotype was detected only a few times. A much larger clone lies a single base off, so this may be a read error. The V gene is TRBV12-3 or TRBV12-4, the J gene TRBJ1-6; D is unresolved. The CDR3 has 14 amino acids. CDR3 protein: CASSLGKFNSPPHF. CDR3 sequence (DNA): TGTGCCAGCAGTTTAGGGAAATTTAATTCACCCCCCCACTTT.

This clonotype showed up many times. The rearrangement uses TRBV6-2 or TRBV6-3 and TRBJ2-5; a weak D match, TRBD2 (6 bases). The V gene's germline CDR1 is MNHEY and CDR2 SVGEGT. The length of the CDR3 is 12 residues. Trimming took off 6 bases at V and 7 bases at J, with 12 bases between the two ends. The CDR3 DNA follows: TGTGCCAGCAGGCAAACGGAGGGGACCCAGTACTTC. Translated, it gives CASRQTEGTQYF.

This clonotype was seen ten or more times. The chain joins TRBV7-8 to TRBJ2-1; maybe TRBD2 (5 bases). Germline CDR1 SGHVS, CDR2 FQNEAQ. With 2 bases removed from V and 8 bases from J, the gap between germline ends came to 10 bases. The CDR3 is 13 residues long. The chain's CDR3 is CASSLMGEDEQFF. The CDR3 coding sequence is TGTGCCAGCAGCTTAATGGGAGAGGATGAGCAGTTCTTC.

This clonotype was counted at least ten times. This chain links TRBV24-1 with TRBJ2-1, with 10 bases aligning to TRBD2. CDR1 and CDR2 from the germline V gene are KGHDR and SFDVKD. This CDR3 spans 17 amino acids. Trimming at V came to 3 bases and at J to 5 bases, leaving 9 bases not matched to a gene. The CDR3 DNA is TGTGCCACCAGTGATCCGGGACTAGCGTCGACTAACAATGAGCAGTTCTTC. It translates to CATSDPGLASTNNEQFF.

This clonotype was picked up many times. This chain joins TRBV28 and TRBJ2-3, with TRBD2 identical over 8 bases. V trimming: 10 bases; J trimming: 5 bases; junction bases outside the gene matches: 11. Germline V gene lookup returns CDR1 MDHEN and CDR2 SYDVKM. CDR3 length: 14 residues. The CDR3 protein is CATNLGRAQDTQYF. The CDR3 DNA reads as TGTGCCACAAACCTCGGGAGGGCCCAAGATACGCAGTATTTT.

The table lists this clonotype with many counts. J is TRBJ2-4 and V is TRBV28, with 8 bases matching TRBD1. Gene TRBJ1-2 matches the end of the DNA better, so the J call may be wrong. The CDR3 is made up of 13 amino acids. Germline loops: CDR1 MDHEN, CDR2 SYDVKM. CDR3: CASRRQGQHGYTF. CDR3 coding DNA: TGTGCCAGCAGACGACAGGGGCAACATGGCTACACCTTC.

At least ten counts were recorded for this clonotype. The CDR3, as DNA: TGTGCCAGCAGTGCGACAGGCTTTTACTACGAGCAGTACTTC. The encoded protein is CASSATGFYYEQYF. V is TRBV2 and J is TRBJ2-7, with D possibly matching TRBD1 (6 bases). The V end lost 4 bases, the J end lost 3 bases, and 13 bases lay between the germline ends. This CDR3 has 14 amino acids. CDR1 is SNHLY, CDR2 FYNNEI, per germline.

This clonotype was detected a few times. The CDR3 DNA sequence: TGTGCCAGCAGCATCTCGCGCGAAGAGACCCAGTACTTC. Translated: CASSISREETQYF. This sequence joins TRBV7-2 and TRBJ2-5; D unresolved. CDR3 length: 13 amino acids. Germline-derived CDR1 and CDR2 are SGHTA and FQGNSA. V was pared by 5 bases and J by 3 bases, with 10 bases between.

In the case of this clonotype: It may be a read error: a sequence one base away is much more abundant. The CDR3: CASRVSANRGELFF. The CDR3 DNA is TGTGCCAGCAGGGTCAGCGCCAACAGGGGGGAGCTGTTTTTT. The rearrangement joins TRBV6-1 to TRBJ2-2, with D possibly matching TRBD1 (5 bases). The CDR3 runs to 14 residues. Germline CDR1 and CDR2: MNHNS and SASEGT. V shed 6 bases and J shed 8 bases, with 16 bases lying between them.

CDR3 loop: CSATTTSGRLYEQYF. CDR3 sequence (DNA): TGCAGTGCTACGACGACTAGCGGGAGGCTCTACGAGCAGTACTTC. The chain employs TRBV20-1 and TRBJ2-7, with TRBD2 matching over 13 bases. Germline CDR1 and CDR2: DFQATT and SNEGSKA (reference sequence). The CDR3 loop spans 15 amino acids. The junction had 6 bases not matched to a gene; V was cut back by 4 bases and J by 3 bases.

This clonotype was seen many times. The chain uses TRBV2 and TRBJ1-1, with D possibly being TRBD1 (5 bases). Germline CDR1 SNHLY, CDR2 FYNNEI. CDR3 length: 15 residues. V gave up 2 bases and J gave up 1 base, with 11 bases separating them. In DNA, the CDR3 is TGTGCCAGCAGTGAACAGGGCCCCCGGAACACTGAAGCTTTCTTT. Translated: CASSEQGPRNTEAFF. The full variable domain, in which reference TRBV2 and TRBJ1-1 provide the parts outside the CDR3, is EPEVTQTPSHQVTQMGQEVILRCVPISNHLYFYWYRQILGQKVEFLVSFYNNEISEKSEIFDDQFSVERPDGSNFTLKIRSTKLEDSAMYFCASSEQGPRNTEAFFGQGTRLTVV.

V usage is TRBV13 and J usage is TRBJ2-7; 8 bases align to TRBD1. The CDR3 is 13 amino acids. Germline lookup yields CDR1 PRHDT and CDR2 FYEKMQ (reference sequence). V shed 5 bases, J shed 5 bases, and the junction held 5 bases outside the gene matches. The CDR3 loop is CASSQGARDEQYF. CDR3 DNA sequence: TGTGCCAGCAGCCAGGGGGCGAGGGACGAGCAGTACTTC.

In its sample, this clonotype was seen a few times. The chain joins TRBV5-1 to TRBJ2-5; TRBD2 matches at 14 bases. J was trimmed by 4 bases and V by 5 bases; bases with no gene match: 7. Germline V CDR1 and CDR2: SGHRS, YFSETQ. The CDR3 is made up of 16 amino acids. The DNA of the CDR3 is TGCGCCAGCAGACACGGGACTAGCGGGAGTTTAGAGACCCAGTACTTC. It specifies CASRHGTSGSLETQYF.

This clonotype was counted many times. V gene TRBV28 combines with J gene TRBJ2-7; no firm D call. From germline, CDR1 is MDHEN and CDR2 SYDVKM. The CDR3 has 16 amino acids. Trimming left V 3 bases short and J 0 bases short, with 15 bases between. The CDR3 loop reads CASSFQSAASSYEQYF. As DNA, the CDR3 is TGTGCCAGCAGTTTTCAATCGGCGGCTTCCTCCTACGAGCAGTACTTC.

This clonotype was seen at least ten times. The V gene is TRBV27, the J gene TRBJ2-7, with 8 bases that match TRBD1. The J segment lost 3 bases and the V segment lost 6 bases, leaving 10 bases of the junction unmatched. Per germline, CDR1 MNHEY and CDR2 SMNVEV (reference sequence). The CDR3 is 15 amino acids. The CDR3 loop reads CASSLTGRGRYEQYF. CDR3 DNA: TGTGCCAGCAGCCTTACGGGCAGGGGGCGCTACGAGCAGTACTTC.

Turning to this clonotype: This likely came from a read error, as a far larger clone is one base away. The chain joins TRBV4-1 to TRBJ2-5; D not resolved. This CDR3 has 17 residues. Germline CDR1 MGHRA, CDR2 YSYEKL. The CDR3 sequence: CASSQKGGTLYQETQCF. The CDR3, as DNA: TGCGCCAGCAGCCAAAAAGGCGGTACCCTGTACCAAGAGACCCAGTGCTTC.

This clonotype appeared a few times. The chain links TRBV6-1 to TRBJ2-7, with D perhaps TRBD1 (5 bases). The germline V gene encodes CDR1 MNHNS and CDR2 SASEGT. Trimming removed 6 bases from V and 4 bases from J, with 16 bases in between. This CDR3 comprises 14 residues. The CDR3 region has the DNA TGTGCCAGCAGACCAATGGGGCCCATTTACGAGCAGTACTTC. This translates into CASRPMGPIYEQYF.

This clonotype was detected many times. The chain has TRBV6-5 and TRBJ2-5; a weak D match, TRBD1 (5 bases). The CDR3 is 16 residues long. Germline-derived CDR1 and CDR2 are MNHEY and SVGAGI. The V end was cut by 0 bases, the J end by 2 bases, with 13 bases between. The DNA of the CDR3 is TGTGCCAGCAGTTACTCAAGCCAGGGCGGACAAGAGACCCAGTACTTC. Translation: CASSYSSQGGQETQYF.

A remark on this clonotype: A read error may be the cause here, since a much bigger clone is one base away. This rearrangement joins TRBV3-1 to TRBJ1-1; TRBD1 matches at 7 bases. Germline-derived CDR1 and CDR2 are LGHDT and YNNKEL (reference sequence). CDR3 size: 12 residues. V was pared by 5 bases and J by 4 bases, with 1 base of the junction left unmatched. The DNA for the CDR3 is TGTGCCAGCAGCTGGGACAGCACTGAAGCTTTCTTT. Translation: CASSWDSTEAFF.